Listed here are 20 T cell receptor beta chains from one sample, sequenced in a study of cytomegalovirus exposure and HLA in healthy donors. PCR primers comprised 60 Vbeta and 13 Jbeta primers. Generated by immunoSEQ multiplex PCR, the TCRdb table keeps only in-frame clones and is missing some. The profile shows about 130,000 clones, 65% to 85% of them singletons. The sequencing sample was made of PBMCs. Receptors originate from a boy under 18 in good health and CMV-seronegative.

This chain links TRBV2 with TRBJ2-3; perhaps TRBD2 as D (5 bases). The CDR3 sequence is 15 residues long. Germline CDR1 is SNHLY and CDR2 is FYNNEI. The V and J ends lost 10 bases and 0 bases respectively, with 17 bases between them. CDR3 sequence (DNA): TGTGCCATCTCGGGTAGCGATACTAGCACAGATACGCAGTATTTT. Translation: CAISGSDTSTDTQYF. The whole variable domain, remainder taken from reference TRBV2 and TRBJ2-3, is EPEVTQTPSHQVTQMGQEVILRCVPISNHLYFYWYRQILGQKVEFLVSFYNNEISEKSEIFDDQFSVERPDGSNFTLKIRSTKLEDSAMYFCAISGSDTSTDTQYFGPGTRLTVL.

Here the CDR3 reads CASSPSGPAGNTIYF. CDR3 DNA: TGTGCCAGCAGCCCCTCAGGTCCAGCTGGAAACACCATATATTTT. The J gene is TRBJ1-3, the V gene TRBV7-9; no firm D call. V was pared by 5 bases and J by 2 bases, with 13 bases between. From germline, CDR1 is SEHNR and CDR2 FQNEAQ (reference sequence). There are 15 residues in the CDR3.

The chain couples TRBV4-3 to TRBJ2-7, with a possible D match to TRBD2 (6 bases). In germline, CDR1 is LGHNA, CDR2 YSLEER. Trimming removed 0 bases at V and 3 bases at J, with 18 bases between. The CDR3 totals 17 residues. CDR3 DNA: TGCGCCAGCAGCCAAGAAGGAGCAGTTGGCGGGGTCTACGAGCAGTACTTC. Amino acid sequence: CASSQEGAVGGVYEQYF.

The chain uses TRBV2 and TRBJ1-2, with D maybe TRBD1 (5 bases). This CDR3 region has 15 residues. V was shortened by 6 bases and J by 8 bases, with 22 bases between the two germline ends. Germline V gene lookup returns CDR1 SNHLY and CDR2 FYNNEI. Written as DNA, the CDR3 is TGTGCCAGCAGCCTCCGAGCCAGGGAAAAGGGGGGCTACACCTTC. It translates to CASSLRAREKGGYTF.

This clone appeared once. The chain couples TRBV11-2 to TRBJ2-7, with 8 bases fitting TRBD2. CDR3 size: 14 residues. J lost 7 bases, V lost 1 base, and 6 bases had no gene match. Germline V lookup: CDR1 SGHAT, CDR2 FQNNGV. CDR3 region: CASSLAGGGGEQYF. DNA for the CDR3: TGTGCCAGCAGCTTAGCTGGGGGCGGGGGGGAGCAGTACTTC. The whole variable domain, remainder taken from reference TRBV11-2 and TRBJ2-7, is EAGVAQSPRYKIIEKRQSVAFWCNPISGHATLYWYQQILGQGPKLLIQFQNNGVVDDSQLPKDRFSAERLKGVDSTLKIQPAKLEDSAVYLCASSLAGGGGEQYFGPGTRLTVT.

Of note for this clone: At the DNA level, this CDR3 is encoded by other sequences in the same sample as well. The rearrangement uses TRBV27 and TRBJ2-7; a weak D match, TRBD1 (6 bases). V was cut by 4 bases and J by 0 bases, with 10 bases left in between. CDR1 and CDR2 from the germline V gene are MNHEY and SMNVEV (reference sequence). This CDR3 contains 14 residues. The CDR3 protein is CASSSTGTSYEQYF. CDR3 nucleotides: TGTGCCAGCAGTTCCACAGGGACCTCCTACGAGCAGTACTTC.

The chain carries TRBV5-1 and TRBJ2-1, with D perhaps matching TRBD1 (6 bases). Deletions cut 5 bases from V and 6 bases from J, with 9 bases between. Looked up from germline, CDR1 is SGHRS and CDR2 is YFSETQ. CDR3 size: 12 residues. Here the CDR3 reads CASRGAPNEQFF. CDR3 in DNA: TGCGCCAGCAGGGGGGCCCCCAATGAGCAGTTCTTC.

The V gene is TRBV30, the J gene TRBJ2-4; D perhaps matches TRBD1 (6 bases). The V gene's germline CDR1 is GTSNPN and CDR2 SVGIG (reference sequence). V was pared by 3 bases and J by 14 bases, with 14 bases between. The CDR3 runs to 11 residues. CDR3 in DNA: TGTGCCTGGAGGAACCGGGACAAGGAGTACTTC. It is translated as CAWRNRDKEYF. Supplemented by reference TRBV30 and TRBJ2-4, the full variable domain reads SQTIHQWPATLVQPVGSPLSLECTVEGTSNPNLYWYRQAAGRGLQLLFYSVGIGQISSEVPQNLSASRPQDRQFILSSKKLLLSDSGFYLCAWRNRDKEYFGAGTRLSVL.

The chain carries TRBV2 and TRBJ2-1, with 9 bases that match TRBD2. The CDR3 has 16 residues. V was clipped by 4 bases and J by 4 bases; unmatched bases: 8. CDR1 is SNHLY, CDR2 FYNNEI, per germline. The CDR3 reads CASSVRLAGPYNEQFF. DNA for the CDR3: TGTGCCAGCAGTGTTCGGCTAGCGGGACCTTACAATGAGCAGTTCTTC.

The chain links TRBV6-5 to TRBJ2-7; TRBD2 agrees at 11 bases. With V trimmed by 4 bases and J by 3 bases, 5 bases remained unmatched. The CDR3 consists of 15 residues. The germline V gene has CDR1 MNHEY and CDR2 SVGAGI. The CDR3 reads CASSFGLAGGYEQYF. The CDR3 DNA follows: TGTGCCAGCAGTTTCGGACTAGCGGGCGGCTACGAGCAGTACTTC.

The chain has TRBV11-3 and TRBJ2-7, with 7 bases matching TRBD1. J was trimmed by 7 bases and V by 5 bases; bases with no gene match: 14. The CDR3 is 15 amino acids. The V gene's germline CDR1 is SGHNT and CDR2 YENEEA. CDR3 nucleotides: TGTGCCAGCAGCACAGCCCCAACAGGGGCAAGTGAGCAGTACTTC. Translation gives CASSTAPTGASEQYF.

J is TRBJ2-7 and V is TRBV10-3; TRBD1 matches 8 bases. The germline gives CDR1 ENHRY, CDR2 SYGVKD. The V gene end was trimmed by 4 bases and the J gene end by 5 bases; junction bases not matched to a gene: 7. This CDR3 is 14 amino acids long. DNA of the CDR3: TGTGCCATCAGTGGGGGGGACAGGCGCGACGAGCAGTACTTC. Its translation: CAISGGDRRDEQYF.

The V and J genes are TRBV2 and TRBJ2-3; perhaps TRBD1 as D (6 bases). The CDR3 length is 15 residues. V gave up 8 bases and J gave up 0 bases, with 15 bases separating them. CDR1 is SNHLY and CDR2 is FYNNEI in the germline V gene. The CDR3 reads CASGGAPTSTDTQYF. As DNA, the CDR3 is TGTGCCAGCGGGGGCGCACCCACTAGCACAGATACGCAGTATTTT.

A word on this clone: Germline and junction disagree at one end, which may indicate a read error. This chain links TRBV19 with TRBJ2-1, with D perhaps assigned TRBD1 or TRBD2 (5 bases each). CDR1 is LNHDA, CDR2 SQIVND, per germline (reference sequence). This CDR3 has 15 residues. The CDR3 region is CASSLEGSSYNEQFF. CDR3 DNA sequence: TGTGCCAGTAGTTTAGAGGGGAGCTCCTACAATGAGCAGTTCTTC.

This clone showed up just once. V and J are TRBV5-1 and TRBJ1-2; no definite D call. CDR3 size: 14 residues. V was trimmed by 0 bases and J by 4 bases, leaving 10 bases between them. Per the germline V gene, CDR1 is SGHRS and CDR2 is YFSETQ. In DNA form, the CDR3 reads TGCGCCAGCAGCTTGGTAGGCAGGCCCTATGGCTACACCTTC. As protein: CASSLVGRPYGYTF.

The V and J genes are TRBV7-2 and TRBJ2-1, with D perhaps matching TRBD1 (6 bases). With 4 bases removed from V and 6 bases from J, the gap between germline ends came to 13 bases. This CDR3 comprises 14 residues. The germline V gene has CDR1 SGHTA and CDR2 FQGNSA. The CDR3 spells CASSSGQQSNEQFF. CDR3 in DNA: TGTGCCAGCAGCTCCGGACAGCAGTCCAATGAGCAGTTCTTC.

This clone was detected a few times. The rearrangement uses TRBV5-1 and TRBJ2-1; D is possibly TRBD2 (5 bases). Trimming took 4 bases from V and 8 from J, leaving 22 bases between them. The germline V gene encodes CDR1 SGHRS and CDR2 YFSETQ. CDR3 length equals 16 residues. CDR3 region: CASSLRGPDVDDEQFF. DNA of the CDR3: TGCGCCAGCAGCCTGAGAGGGCCGGACGTAGACGATGAGCAGTTCTTC.

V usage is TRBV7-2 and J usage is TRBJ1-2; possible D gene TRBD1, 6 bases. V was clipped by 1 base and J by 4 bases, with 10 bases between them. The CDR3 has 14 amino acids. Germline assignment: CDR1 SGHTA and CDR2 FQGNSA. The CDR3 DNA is TGTGCCAGCAGCTTAGACAGGGCAGGCTATGGCTACACCTTC. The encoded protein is CASSLDRAGYGYTF.

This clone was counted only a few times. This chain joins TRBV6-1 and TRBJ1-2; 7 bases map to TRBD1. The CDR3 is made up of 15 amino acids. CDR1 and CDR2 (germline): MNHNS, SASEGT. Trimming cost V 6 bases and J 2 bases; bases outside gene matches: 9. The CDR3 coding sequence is TGTGCCAGCAGACATACAGGGGTCAGAAACTATGGCTACACCTTC. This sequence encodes CASRHTGVRNYGYTF.

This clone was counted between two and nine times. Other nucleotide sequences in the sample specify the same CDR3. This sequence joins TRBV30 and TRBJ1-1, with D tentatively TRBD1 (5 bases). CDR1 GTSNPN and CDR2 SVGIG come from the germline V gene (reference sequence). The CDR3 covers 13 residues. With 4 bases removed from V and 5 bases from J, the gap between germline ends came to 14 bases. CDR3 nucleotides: TGTGCCTGGAATGGACAAGGAGAAACTGAAGCTTTCTTT. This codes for CAWNGQGETEAFF. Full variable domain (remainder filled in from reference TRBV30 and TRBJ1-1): SQTIHQWPATLVQPVGSPLSLECTVEGTSNPNLYWYRQAAGRGLQLLFYSVGIGQISSEVPQNLSASRPQDRQFILSSKKLLLSDSGFYLCAWNGQGETEAFFGQGTRLTVV.